This T cell receptor beta chain was captured by sequencing in a study of blood T cell repertoires in COVID-19. Study summary: Researchers got acute and convalescent COVID-19 samples from the United States, Italy and Spain. T cells, B-cell-depleted T cells, or PBMCs provided the cDNA or gDNA that served as material.

Source study methods: Amplification from reference gene primers served as the basis for estimated nucleated cell counts. The assay was immunoSEQ multiplex PCR, and TCRdb's table has in-frame clones only and misses some. The V and J calls and the clone size are those of that table, but D and trimming were determined from the DNA. This sample yields approximately 260,000 clones, of which just under 90% are seen a single time; 3.5% to 4.5% belongs to the top ten. The TCR comes from a woman aged 40 to 50 with acute or convalescent COVID-19. The sequenced sample consisted of peripheral blood.

As DNA, the CDR3 is TGTGCCAGCACCTCGACAGGGGATGGCTACACCTTC. Amino acids: CASTSTGDGYTF. The chain combines TRBV11-2 with TRBJ1-2, with 8 nucleotides matching TRBD1. CDR3 length equals 12 residues. The V and J ends lost 7 bases and 6 bases, in that order; junction bases with no gene match: 4. Germline loops: CDR1 SGHAT, CDR2 FQNNGV.